This TCR beta chain emerged from a study of OX40 agonist ivuxolimab in advanced cancers. General study points: Clonal expansion was seen in CD4+ and CD8+ blood T cells by week 6 at 0.1 to 3.0 mg/kg.

In regard to this clone: Its target is unknown.

This table comes from immunoSEQ multiplex PCR, and its TCRdb copy is limited to in-frame clones, with some not included. This table has approximately 73,000 clones, about nine tenths appearing once. Drawing of blood for sampling happened at baseline, at cycle 4 day 1, and at cycle 7 day 1. The TCR originated in an adult with an advanced solid tumor such as melanoma, head and neck, liver or kidney cancer. Material: CD4+ or CD8+ T cells sorted from blood, obtained in a trial of the OX40 agonist ivuxolimab.

The CDR3 nucleotides are TGTGCCAGCAGTGACAGGGGGCCGACGGACGGCTACACCTTC. This sequence encodes CASSDRGPTDGYTF. The V and J genes are TRBV25-1 and TRBJ1-2, with 8 bases aligning to TRBD1. With 3 bases clipped from V and 8 bases from J, the junction kept 8 bases outside the gene matches. Germline V gene sequence: CDR1 MGHDK, CDR2 SYGVNS. This CDR3 region has 14 residues.